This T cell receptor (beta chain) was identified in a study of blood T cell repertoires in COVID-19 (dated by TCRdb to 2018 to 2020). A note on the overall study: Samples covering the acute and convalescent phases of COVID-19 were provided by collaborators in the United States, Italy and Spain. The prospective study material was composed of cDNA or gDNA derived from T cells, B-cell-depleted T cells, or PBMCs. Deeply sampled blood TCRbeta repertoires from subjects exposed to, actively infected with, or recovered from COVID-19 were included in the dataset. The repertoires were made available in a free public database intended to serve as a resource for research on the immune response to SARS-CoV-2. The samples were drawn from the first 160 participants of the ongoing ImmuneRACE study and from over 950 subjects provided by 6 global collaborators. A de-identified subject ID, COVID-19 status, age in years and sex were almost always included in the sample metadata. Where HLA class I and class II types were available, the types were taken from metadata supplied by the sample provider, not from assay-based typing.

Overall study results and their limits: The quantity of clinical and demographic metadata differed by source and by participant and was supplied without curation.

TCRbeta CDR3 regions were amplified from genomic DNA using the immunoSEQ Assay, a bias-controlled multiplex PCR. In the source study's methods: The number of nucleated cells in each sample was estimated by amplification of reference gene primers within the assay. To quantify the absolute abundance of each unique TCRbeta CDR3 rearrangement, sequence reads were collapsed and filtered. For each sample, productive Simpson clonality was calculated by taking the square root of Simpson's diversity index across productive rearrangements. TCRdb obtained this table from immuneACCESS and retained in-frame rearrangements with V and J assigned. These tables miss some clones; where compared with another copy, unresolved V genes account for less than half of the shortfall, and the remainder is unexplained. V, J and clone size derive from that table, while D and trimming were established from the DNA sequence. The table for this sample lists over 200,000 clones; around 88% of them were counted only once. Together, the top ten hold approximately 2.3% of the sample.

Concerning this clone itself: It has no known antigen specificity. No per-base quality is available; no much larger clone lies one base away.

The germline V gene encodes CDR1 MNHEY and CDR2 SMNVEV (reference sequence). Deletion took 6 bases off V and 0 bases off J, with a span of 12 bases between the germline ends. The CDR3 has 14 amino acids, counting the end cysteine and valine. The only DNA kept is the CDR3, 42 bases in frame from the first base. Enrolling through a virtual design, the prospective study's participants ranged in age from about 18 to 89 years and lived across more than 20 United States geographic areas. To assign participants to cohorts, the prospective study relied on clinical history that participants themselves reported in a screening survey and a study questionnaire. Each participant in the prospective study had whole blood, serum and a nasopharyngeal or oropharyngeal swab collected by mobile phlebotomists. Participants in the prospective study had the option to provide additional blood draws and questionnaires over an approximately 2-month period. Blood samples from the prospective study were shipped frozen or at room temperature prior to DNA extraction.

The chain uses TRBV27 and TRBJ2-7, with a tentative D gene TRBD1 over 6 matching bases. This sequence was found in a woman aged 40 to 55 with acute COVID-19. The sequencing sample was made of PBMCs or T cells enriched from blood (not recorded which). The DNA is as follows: TGTGCCAGCAGGAGTTTAGGGGGCTCCTACGAGCAGTACGTC. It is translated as CASRSLGGSYEQYV.